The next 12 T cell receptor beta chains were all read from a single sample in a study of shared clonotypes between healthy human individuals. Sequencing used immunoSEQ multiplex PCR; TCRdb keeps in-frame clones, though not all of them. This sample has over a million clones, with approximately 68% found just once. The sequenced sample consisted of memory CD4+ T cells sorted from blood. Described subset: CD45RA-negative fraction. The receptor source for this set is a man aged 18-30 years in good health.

CDR3 residues: CSASVYNEQFF. DNA for the CDR3: TGCAGTGCTTCTGTCTACAATGAGCAGTTCTTC. V gene TRBV20-1 combines with J gene TRBJ2-1; D remains unclear. V was shortened by 5 bases and J by 3 bases, with 5 bases between the two germline ends. This CDR3 is built from 11 residues. Per the germline V gene, CDR1 is DFQATT and CDR2 is SNEGSKA (reference sequence).

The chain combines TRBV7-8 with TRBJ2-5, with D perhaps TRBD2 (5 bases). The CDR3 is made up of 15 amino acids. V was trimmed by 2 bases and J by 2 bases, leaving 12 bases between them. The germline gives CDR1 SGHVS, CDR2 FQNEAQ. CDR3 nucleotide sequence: TGTGCCAGCAGCTTATCTAGTGGAGGTCAAGAGACCCAGTACTTC. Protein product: CASSLSSGGQETQYF.

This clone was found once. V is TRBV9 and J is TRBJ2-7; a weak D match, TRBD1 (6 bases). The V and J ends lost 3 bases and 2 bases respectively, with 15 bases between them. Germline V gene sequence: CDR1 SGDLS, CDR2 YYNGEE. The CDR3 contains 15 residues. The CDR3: CASSALPAGAYEQYF. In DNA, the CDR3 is TGTGCCAGCAGCGCTCTCCCCGCAGGGGCCTACGAGCAGTACTTC. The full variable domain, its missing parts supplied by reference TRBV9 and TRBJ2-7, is DSGVTQTPKHLITATGQRVTLRCSPRSGDLSVYWYQQSLDQGLQFLIQYYNGEERAKGNILERFSAQQFPDLHSELNLSSLELGDSALYFCASSALPAGAYEQYFGPGTRLTVT.

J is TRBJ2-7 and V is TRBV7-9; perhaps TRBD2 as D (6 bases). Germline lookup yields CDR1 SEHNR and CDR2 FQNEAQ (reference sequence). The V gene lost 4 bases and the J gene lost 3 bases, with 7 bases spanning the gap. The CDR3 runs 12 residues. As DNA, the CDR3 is TGTGCCAGCAGCTGGGACTTCTACGAGCAGTACTTC. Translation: CASSWDFYEQYF. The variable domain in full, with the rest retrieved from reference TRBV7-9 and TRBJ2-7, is DTGVSQNPRHKITKRGQNVTFRCDPISEHNRLYWYRQTLGQGPEFLTYFQNEAQLEKSRLLSDRFSAERPKGSFSTLEIQRTEQGDSAMYLCASSWDFYEQYFGPGTRLTVT.

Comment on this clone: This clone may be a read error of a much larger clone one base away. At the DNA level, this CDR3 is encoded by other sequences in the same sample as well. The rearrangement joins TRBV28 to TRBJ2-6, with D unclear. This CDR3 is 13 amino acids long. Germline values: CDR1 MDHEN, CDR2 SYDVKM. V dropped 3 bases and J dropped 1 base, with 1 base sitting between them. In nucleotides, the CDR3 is TGTGCCAGCAGTTTGTCTGGGGCCAACGTCCTGACTTTC. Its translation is CASSLSGANVLTF.

DNA of the CDR3: TGTGCCAGCAGTTTTGGAGGGTATTCACCCCTCCACTTT. It codes for CASSFGGYSPLHF. The chain is built from TRBV27 and TRBJ1-6, with unresolved D. This CDR3 spans 13 amino acids. Germline V gene data show CDR1 as MNHEY and CDR2 as SMNVEV (reference sequence). The V end was cut by 3 bases, the J end by 8 bases, with 8 bases between.

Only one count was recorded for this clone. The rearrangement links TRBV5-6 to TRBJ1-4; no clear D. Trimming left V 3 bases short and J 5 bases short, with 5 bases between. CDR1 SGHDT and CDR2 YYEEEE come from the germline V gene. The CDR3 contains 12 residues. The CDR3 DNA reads TGTGCCAGCAGCTCTCTGAATGAAAAACTGTTTTTT. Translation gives CASSSLNEKLFF.

CDR3 in DNA: TGTGCCAGTAGTATAGATGGGGCAACAGGGTCCTTTGGAAACACCATATATTTT. Translation gives CASSIDGATGSFGNTIYF. The J gene is TRBJ1-3, the V gene TRBV19; tentatively, D is TRBD1 (6 bases). CDR1 and CDR2 (germline): LNHDA, SQIVND (reference sequence). V was clipped by 0 bases and J by 3 bases, with 18 bases between them. The CDR3 extends over 18 amino acids.

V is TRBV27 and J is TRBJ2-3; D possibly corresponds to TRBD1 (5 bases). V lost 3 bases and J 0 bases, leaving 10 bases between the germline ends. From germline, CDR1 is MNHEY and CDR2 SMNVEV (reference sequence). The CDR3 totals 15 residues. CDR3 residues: CASSFQGFSTDTQYF. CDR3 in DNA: TGTGCCAGCAGTTTCCAGGGATTTAGCACAGATACGCAGTATTTT.

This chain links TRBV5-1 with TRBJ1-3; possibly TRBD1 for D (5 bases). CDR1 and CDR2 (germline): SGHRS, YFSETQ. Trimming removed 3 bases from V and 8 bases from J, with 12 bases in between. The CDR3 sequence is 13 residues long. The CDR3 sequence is CASSWTRGDTIYF. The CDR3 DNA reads TGCGCCAGCAGCTGGACTCGAGGGGACACCATATATTTT.

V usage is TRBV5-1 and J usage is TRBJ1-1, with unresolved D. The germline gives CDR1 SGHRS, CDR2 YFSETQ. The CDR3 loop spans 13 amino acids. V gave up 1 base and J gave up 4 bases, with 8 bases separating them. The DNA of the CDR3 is TGCGCCAGCAGCTTGAGAGAGATCACTGAAGCTTTCTTT. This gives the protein CASSLREITEAFF.

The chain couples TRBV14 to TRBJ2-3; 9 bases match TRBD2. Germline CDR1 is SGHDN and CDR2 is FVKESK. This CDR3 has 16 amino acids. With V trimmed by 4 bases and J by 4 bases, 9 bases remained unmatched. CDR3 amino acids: CASSLRLAGPADTQYF. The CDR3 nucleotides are TGTGCCAGCAGCCTTCGTCTAGCGGGACCTGCAGATACGCAGTATTTT.